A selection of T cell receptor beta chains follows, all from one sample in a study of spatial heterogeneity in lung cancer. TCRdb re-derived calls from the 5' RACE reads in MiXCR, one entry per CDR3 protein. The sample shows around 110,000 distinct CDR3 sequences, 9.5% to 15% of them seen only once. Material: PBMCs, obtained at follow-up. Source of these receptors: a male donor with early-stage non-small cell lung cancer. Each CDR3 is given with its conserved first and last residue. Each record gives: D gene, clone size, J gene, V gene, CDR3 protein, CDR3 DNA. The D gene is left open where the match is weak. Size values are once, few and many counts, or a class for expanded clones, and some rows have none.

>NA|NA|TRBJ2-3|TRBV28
CASTLGAGTDTQYF
TGTGCCAGCACCCTAGGGGCGGGAACAGATACGCAGTATTTT
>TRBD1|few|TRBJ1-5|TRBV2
CASSADRVNQPQHF
TGTGCCAGCAGCGCGGACAGGGTTAATCAGCCCCAGCATTTT
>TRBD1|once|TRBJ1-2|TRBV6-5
CASSKQGLSGGYTF
TGTGCCAGCAGTAAACAGGGGTTGTCGGGCGGCTACACCTTC
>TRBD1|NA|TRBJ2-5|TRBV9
CASSWGQAKETQYF
TGTGCCAGCAGCTGGGGACAGGCCAAAGAGACCCAGTACTTC
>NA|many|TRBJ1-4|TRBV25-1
CASSETKITNEKLFF
TGTGCCAGCAGTGAGACGAAGATAACTAATGAAAAACTGTTTTTT
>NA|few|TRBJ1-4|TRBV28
CASSRGEMGKLFF
TGTGCCAGCAGCCGAGGAGAAATGGGAAAACTGTTTTTT
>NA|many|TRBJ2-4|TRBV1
CTSTPRDRGTDTPKNIQYF
TGCACCAGCACTCCTCGGGACAGGGGGACCGATACCCCCAAAAACATTCAGTACTTC
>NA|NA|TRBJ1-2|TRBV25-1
CASTPGGGGAYGYTF
TGTGCCAGCACCCCCGGCGGGGGGGGGGCCTATGGCTACACCTTC
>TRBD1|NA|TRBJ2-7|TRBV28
CASSSNRDRLSYEQYF
TGTGCCAGCAGTTCTAACCGGGACAGGCTTTCCTACGAGCAGTACTTC
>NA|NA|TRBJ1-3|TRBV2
CASGGGSLGNTIYF
TGTGCCAGCGGGGGGGGATCTCTTGGAAACACCATATATTTT
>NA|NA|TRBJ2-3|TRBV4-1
CASSQEPSGTQYF
TGCGCCAGCAGCCAAGAACCGTCTGGTACGCAGTATTTT
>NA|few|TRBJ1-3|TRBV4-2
CASSQDSIRAGNTIYF
TGTGCCAGCAGCCAAGATAGTATCAGGGCTGGAAACACCATATATTTT
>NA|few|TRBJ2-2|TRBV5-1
CASDVGANTGELFF
TGCGCCAGTGACGTGGGGGCGAACACCGGGGAGCTGTTTTTT
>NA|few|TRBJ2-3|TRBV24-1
CATSDKVDTQYF
TGTGCCACCAGTGATAAGGTCGATACGCAGTATTTT
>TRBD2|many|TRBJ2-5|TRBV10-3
CAISEWMAGGNQETQYF
TGTGCCATCAGTGAATGGATGGCGGGGGGCAACCAAGAGACCCAGTACTTC
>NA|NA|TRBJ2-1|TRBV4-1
CASSQEGWVNEQFF
TGCGCCAGCAGCCAAGAGGGATGGGTCAATGAGCAGTTCTTC
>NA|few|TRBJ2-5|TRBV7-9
CASSLPVTETQYF
TGTGCCAGCAGCTTACCCGTAACAGAGACCCAGTACTTC
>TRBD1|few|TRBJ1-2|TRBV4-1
CASSRTGDSNGYTF
TGCGCCAGCAGCCGGACAGGGGATAGCAATGGCTACACCTTC
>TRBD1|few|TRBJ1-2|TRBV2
CASRGQGAFGYTF
TGTGCCAGCAGGGGACAGGGGGCATTCGGCTACACCTTC
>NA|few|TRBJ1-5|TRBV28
CASSFTGTRVGNQPQHF
TGTGCCAGCAGTTTCACCGGGACAAGGGTGGGGAATCAGCCCCAGCATTTT
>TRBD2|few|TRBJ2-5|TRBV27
CASSPYRTSGGPRVGQYF
TGTGCCAGCAGTCCGTATCGGACTAGCGGGGGGCCAAGGGTGGGCCAGTACTTC
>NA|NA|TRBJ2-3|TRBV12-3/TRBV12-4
CASSPGTPVSDTQYF
TGTGCCAGCAGTCCCGGGACCCCTGTGTCAGATACGCAGTATTTT
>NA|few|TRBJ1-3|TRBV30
CAWSWSSGNTIYF
TGTGCCTGGAGTTGGAGCTCTGGAAACACCATATATTTT
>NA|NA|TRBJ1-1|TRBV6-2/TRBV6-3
CASSFTAGATEAFF
TGTGCCAGCAGTTTTACGGCGGGCGCAACTGAAGCTTTCTTT
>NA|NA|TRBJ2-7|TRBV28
CASNPQGHEQYF
TGTGCCAGCAATCCGCAGGGACACGAGCAGTACTTC